This T cell receptor beta chain is drawn from a study of Ad26.COV2.S vaccination and SARS-CoV-2 variants. Regarding the study as a whole: Spike-specific responses of CD8+ and CD4+ T cells were reported to display substantial breadth after vaccination. Vaccine and placebo recipients had similar non-spike TCR breadth.

CDR1 and CDR2 from the germline V gene are MDHEN and SYDVKM. The germline V and J ends were trimmed by 8 bases and 0 bases, with 16 bases remaining between them. This CDR3 has 16 residues. As regards this clone: Its antigen is unidentified.

The method was immunoSEQ multiplex PCR; TCRdb's version includes in-frame clones alone and lacks a portion of them. In the table there are about 350,000 clones, less than 90% of which are singletons. Regarding treatment: 15 to 20 received Ad26.COV2.S at low or high dose, single or two shots; five or six received placebo; per-sample allocation not given. Following the first vaccine or placebo injection, samples were taken on day 63. This clonotype was sampled from a person between 18 and 65 years old who received the Ad26.COV2.S COVID-19 vaccine or a placebo. The sequencing here drew on peripheral blood, taken in a trial of Ad26.COV2.S vaccine versus placebo. The genes are TRBV28 and TRBJ2-2; perhaps D is TRBD1 or TRBD2 (5 bases each). The CDR3 sequence is CASRPGLRANTGELFF. CDR3 DNA sequence: TGTGCCAGCCGTCCGGGGCTAAGGGCGAACACCGGGGAGCTGTTTTTT.